The rows below give T cell receptor beta chains drawn from one sample of a study of shared clonotypes between healthy human individuals. This table comes from immunoSEQ multiplex PCR, and its TCRdb copy is limited to in-frame clones, with some not included. The profile shows some 630,000 clones, around 72% of them singletons. Sequencing input: memory CD4+ T cells sorted from blood. The receptor set was obtained from a woman aged 25 to 39 in good health. Each CDR3 is given with its conserved first and last residue. Fields, in order: D gene, V gene, J gene, clone size, CDR3 protein, CDR3 DNA. A D gene is named only where the DNA matches it firmly. Size is stated for part of the rows, as once, few or many counts, or as a class when the clone is expanded.

D gene: TRBD1; V gene: TRBV5-1; J gene: TRBJ1-2; clone size: .; CDR3 protein: CASSLADREGGYTF; CDR3 DNA: TGCGCCAGCAGCTTGGCCGACAGGGAAGGGGGCTACACCTTC
D gene: .; V gene: TRBV27; J gene: TRBJ2-3; clone size: .; CDR3 protein: CASSLMYSTDTQYF; CDR3 DNA: TGTGCCAGCAGTTTAATGTACAGCACAGATACGCAGTATTTT
D gene: .; V gene: TRBV11-2; J gene: TRBJ2-7; clone size: .; CDR3 protein: CASSLSILALGYEQYF; CDR3 DNA: TGTGCCAGCAGTTTATCGATCCTAGCGTTAGGCTACGAGCAGTACTTC
D gene: TRBD2; V gene: TRBV5-1; J gene: TRBJ2-5; clone size: .; CDR3 protein: CASSFWTSGASETQYF; CDR3 DNA: TGCGCCAGCAGCTTCTGGACTAGCGGGGCTTCAGAGACCCAGTACTTC
D gene: TRBD1; V gene: TRBV11-2; J gene: TRBJ2-2; clone size: .; CDR3 protein: CASSLGTGHTGELFF; CDR3 DNA: TGTGCCAGCAGCTTAGGGACAGGGCACACCGGGGAGCTGTTTTTT
D gene: TRBD1; V gene: TRBV2; J gene: TRBJ2-7; clone size: few; CDR3 protein: CASSENDRVRYF; CDR3 DNA: TGTGCCAGCAGTGAAAATGACAGGGTCCGATACTTC
D gene: TRBD2; V gene: TRBV5-1; J gene: TRBJ2-2; clone size: .; CDR3 protein: CASCSLTSGSGELFF; CDR3 DNA: TGCGCCAGCTGCTCGTTGACTAGCGGGAGCGGGGAGCTGTTTTTT
D gene: TRBD1; V gene: TRBV27; J gene: TRBJ2-7; clone size: .; CDR3 protein: CASSRQTGGSYEQYF; CDR3 DNA: TGTGCCAGCAGTCGGCAAACAGGGGGCTCCTACGAGCAGTACTTC
D gene: .; V gene: TRBV4-1; J gene: TRBJ2-2; clone size: .; CDR3 protein: CASSQVLRTGELFF; CDR3 DNA: TGCGCCAGCAGCCAAGTACTTAGGACCGGGGAGCTGTTTTTT
D gene: TRBD2; V gene: TRBV11-2; J gene: TRBJ2-7; clone size: .; CDR3 protein: CASSPRTSVSEQYF; CDR3 DNA: TGTGCCAGCAGCCCGCGGACTAGCGTATCCGAGCAGTACTTC
D gene: .; V gene: TRBV7-9; J gene: TRBJ2-7; clone size: .; CDR3 protein: CASSQRGYARTGGYEQYF; CDR3 DNA: TGTGCCAGCAGCCAACGCGGCTACGCGCGTACAGGAGGCTACGAGCAGTACTTC
D gene: .; V gene: TRBV28; J gene: TRBJ1-2; clone size: many; CDR3 protein: CASSPPGPSNYGYTF; CDR3 DNA: TGTGCCAGCAGTCCCCCAGGGCCCTCTAACTATGGCTACACCTTC
D gene: .; V gene: TRBV19; J gene: TRBJ1-2; clone size: .; CDR3 protein: CASRGSRGAPYGYTF; CDR3 DNA: TGTGCCAGTAGAGGGAGTCGGGGGGCACCGTATGGCTACACCTTC
D gene: .; V gene: TRBV5-6; J gene: TRBJ2-1; clone size: .; CDR3 protein: CASSGDNEQFF; CDR3 DNA: TGTGCCAGCTCGGGGGACAATGAGCAGTTCTTC
D gene: .; V gene: TRBV4-2; J gene: TRBJ1-4; clone size: .; CDR3 protein: CASSQDLQDHEKLFF; CDR3 DNA: TGTGCCAGCAGCCAAGACCTACAGGACCATGAAAAACTGTTTTTT
D gene: .; V gene: TRBV10-2; J gene: TRBJ2-3; clone size: few; CDR3 protein: CASSRHPESDTQYF; CDR3 DNA: TGCGCCAGCAGCCGGCACCCAGAGTCAGATACGCAGTATTTT
D gene: TRBD2; V gene: TRBV2; J gene: TRBJ2-3; clone size: .; CDR3 protein: CASSQRLALSTDTQYF; CDR3 DNA: TGTGCCAGCAGTCAACGACTAGCGCTTTCCACAGATACGCAGTATTTT
D gene: TRBD1; V gene: TRBV27; J gene: TRBJ1-4; clone size: many; CDR3 protein: CASSLLGTEEKLFF; CDR3 DNA: TGTGCCAGCAGTTTATTGGGGACAGAGGAAAAACTGTTTTTT
D gene: .; V gene: TRBV5-4; J gene: TRBJ2-3; clone size: .; CDR3 protein: CASSAASTDTQYF; CDR3 DNA: TGTGCCAGCAGCGCGGCTAGCACAGATACGCAGTATTTT
D gene: TRBD2; V gene: TRBV28; J gene: TRBJ2-7; clone size: .; CDR3 protein: CASSLLGGRTIYEQYF; CDR3 DNA: TGTGCCAGCAGTCTACTTGGCGGGAGGACTATCTACGAGCAGTACTTC
D gene: .; V gene: TRBV5-1; J gene: TRBJ2-1; clone size: .; CDR3 protein: CASSPDTSSYNEQFF; CDR3 DNA: TGCGCCAGCAGCCCGGACACTAGCTCCTACAATGAGCAGTTCTTC
D gene: .; V gene: TRBV25-1; J gene: TRBJ2-1; clone size: .; CDR3 protein: CASSPPGGLADNEQFF; CDR3 DNA: TGTGCCAGCAGTCCTCCAGGCGGGTTAGCGGACAATGAGCAGTTCTTC
D gene: TRBD1; V gene: TRBV19; J gene: TRBJ1-5; clone size: .; CDR3 protein: CASSIPGTGGNQPQHF; CDR3 DNA: TGTGCCAGTAGTATTCCCGGGACAGGGGGCAATCAGCCCCAGCATTTT
D gene: TRBD1; V gene: TRBV4-2; J gene: TRBJ1-1; clone size: few; CDR3 protein: CASSPSGGTDTEAFF; CDR3 DNA: TGTGCCAGCAGCCCATCAGGGGGCACGGACACTGAAGCTTTCTTT
D gene: TRBD1; V gene: TRBV7-2; J gene: TRBJ2-3; clone size: many; CDR3 protein: CASSWVATGQSTDTQYF; CDR3 DNA: TGTGCCAGCAGCTGGGTAGCGACGGGACAGTCCACAGATACGCAGTATTTT
D gene: TRBD2; V gene: TRBV27; J gene: TRBJ2-7; clone size: few; CDR3 protein: CASSLNSGRDYEQYF; CDR3 DNA: TGTGCCAGCAGTCTTAATAGCGGGAGGGATTACGAGCAGTACTTC
D gene: .; V gene: TRBV28; J gene: TRBJ2-7; clone size: .; CDR3 protein: CASSSQPSYEQYF; CDR3 DNA: TGTGCCAGCAGTTCACAGCCGTCCTACGAGCAGTACTTC
D gene: .; V gene: TRBV15; J gene: TRBJ1-4; clone size: .; CDR3 protein: CATGRTNEKLFF; CDR3 DNA: TGTGCCACCGGACGAACTAATGAAAAACTGTTTTTT
D gene: .; V gene: TRBV4-2; J gene: TRBJ2-3; clone size: few; CDR3 protein: CASSQGRSSTQYF; CDR3 DNA: TGTGCCAGCAGCCAAGGTCGAAGCAGTACGCAGTATTTT
D gene: TRBD1; V gene: TRBV28; J gene: TRBJ1-1; clone size: .; CDR3 protein: CASTITAGTGNEAFF; CDR3 DNA: TGTGCCAGCACCATTACGGCCGGGACAGGGAATGAAGCTTTCTTT
D gene: TRBD1; V gene: TRBV28; J gene: TRBJ1-2; clone size: .; CDR3 protein: CASSLPGQGGGYTF; CDR3 DNA: TGTGCCAGCAGTTTACCGGGACAGGGAGGTGGCTACACCTTC
D gene: .; V gene: TRBV11-2; J gene: TRBJ2-7; clone size: few; CDR3 protein: CASQGLRTYEQYF; CDR3 DNA: TGTGCCAGCCAGGGGTTACGTACCTACGAGCAGTACTTC
D gene: .; V gene: TRBV4-1; J gene: TRBJ1-2; clone size: few; CDR3 protein: CASSQALGVGYGYTF; CDR3 DNA: TGCGCCAGCAGCCAAGCGTTAGGGGTAGGGTATGGCTACACCTTC
D gene: .; V gene: TRBV19; J gene: TRBJ1-5; clone size: once; CDR3 protein: CASSKIQEGGNQPQHF; CDR3 DNA: TGTGCCAGTAGTAAAATACAGGAAGGTGGCAATCAGCCCCAGCATTTT
D gene: TRBD2; V gene: TRBV5-1; J gene: TRBJ2-2; clone size: .; CDR3 protein: CASSYGTSATGELFF; CDR3 DNA: TGCGCCAGCAGCTACGGGACTAGCGCTACCGGGGAGCTGTTTTTT
D gene: TRBD2; V gene: TRBV5-4; J gene: TRBJ2-3; clone size: .; CDR3 protein: CASSLDRREGPTDTQYF; CDR3 DNA: TGTGCCAGCAGCTTGGATAGGCGGGAGGGCCCGACAGATACGCAGTATTTT
D gene: TRBD2; V gene: TRBV14; J gene: TRBJ2-3; clone size: .; CDR3 protein: CASSFGRWADTQYF; CDR3 DNA: TGTGCCAGCAGCTTCGGGAGGTGGGCAGATACGCAGTATTTT
D gene: .; V gene: TRBV11-2; J gene: TRBJ1-4; clone size: once; CDR3 protein: CASSLTGPATNEKLFF; CDR3 DNA: TGTGCCAGCAGCTTAACCGGGCCTGCAACTAATGAAAAACTGTTTTTT
D gene: TRBD1; V gene: TRBV28; J gene: TRBJ1-4; clone size: few; CDR3 protein: CASSPSSGQGGNEKLFF; CDR3 DNA: TGTGCCAGCAGTCCGTCGTCCGGACAGGGTGGGAATGAAAAACTGTTTTTT
D gene: TRBD1; V gene: TRBV28; J gene: TRBJ2-5; clone size: .; CDR3 protein: CASSFRTGVISRETQYF; CDR3 DNA: TGTGCCAGCAGTTTCCGGACAGGGGTGATATCGAGAGAGACCCAGTACTTC
D gene: .; V gene: TRBV28; J gene: TRBJ1-1; clone size: .; CDR3 protein: CASPGTGGNTEAFF; CDR3 DNA: TGTGCCAGCCCTGGAACCGGGGGGAACACTGAAGCTTTCTTT
D gene: .; V gene: TRBV5-1; J gene: TRBJ2-2; clone size: .; CDR3 protein: CASSEDSSNTGELFF; CDR3 DNA: TGCGCCAGCAGCGAGGACAGTTCCAACACCGGGGAGCTGTTTTTT
D gene: TRBD1; V gene: TRBV7-2; J gene: TRBJ2-2; clone size: .; CDR3 protein: CASSPWTGETGELFF; CDR3 DNA: TGTGCCAGCAGCCCCTGGACAGGGGAAACCGGGGAGCTGTTTTTT
D gene: .; V gene: TRBV28; J gene: TRBJ1-5; clone size: .; CDR3 protein: CASNSADQPQHF; CDR3 DNA: TGTGCCAGCAACAGTGCGGATCAGCCCCAGCATTTT
D gene: .; V gene: TRBV19; J gene: TRBJ2-3; clone size: few; CDR3 protein: CASTSGAGGEDTQYF; CDR3 DNA: TGTGCCAGTACCTCCGGCGCAGGGGGGGAGGATACGCAGTATTTT
D gene: .; V gene: TRBV12-5; J gene: TRBJ2-3; clone size: few; CDR3 protein: CASGRDSNTDTQYF; CDR3 DNA: TGTGCTAGTGGCCGGGACTCAAACACAGATACGCAGTATTTT
D gene: TRBD2; V gene: TRBV15; J gene: TRBJ2-1; clone size: .; CDR3 protein: CATSRGVLRGYNEQFF; CDR3 DNA: TGTGCCACCAGCAGGGGCGTGTTGCGGGGGTACAATGAGCAGTTCTTC
D gene: TRBD1; V gene: TRBV7-8; J gene: TRBJ1-2; clone size: .; CDR3 protein: CASSQTGLDGYTF; CDR3 DNA: TGTGCCAGCAGCCAGACAGGGTTGGATGGCTACACCTTC